Below, 21 T cell receptor beta chains from the same sample are listed, as sequenced in a study of T cells in Graves' hyperthyroidism and ophthalmopathy. Amplified TCR beta CDR3 regions came from RNA transcripts. HTBI primers were employed in a first-round RT-PCR of the TCR CDR3. TCRdb re-derived calls from the multiplex PCR reads in MiXCR, one entry per CDR3 protein. This table holds over 200,000 distinct CDR3 sequences, about 17% found once. Sequenced input: blood. These receptors originate from a man between 40 and 49 years old with Graves' hyperthyroidism.

This clonotype was picked up many times. The chain combines TRBV7-8 with TRBJ1-1; maybe TRBD1 (6 bases). Germline CDR1 SGHVS, CDR2 FQNEAQ. V gave up 0 bases and J gave up 0 bases, with 17 bases separating them. CDR3 length equals 18 residues. The DNA for the CDR3 is TGTGCCAGCAGCTTAGCCAGGGGACATAATAGAATGAACACTGAAGCTTTCTTT. This codes for CASSLARGHNRMNTEAFF.

This clonotype was recorded at least ten times. The chain is built from TRBV7-9 and TRBJ2-3; D is possibly TRBD1 (6 bases). Per the germline V gene, CDR1 is SEHNR and CDR2 is FQNEAQ (reference sequence). V gave up 5 bases and J gave up 4 bases, with 16 bases separating them. The CDR3 length is 15 residues. CDR3 sequence (DNA): TGTGCCAGCAGCGCCCGACAGGTTCGGGCAGATACGCAGTATTTT. Its translation is CASSARQVRADTQYF.

The genes are TRBV4-3 and TRBJ2-1; tentatively, D is TRBD1 (5 bases). Trimming took 4 bases from V and 8 from J, leaving 18 bases between them. CDR1 and CDR2 from the germline V gene are LGHNA and YSLEER. The CDR3 loop spans 15 amino acids. The CDR3 region has the DNA TGCGCCAGCAGCCGTTCTGATCTGGGGCACTATGAGCAGTTCTTC. Its protein product is CASSRSDLGHYEQFF.

This chain connects TRBV20-1 to TRBJ1-2; D gene unclear. CDR3 length: 16 residues. Germline CDR1 is DFQATT and CDR2 is SNEGSKA (reference sequence). V was trimmed by 0 bases and J by 7 bases, leaving 21 bases between them. The CDR3 sequence is CSAREGIAKEGGGYTF. As DNA, the CDR3 is TGCAGTGCTAGAGAGGGGATCGCGAAAGAGGGCGGTGGCTACACCTTC.

This clonotype was seen more than once but under ten times. The chain couples TRBV3-2 to TRBJ2-3; the D call TRBD1 from the table was never checked on the DNA. TRBV3-2 is deemed a pseudogene. The CDR3 is 20 amino acids. CDR3 sequence: CASSRGEGTGRLIYTDTQYF. CDR3 nucleotides: TGTGCCAGCAGCCGGGGGGAAGGGACAGGCCGACTCATCTACACAGATACGCAGTATTTT.

This clonotype appeared many times. V usage is TRBV20-1 and J usage is TRBJ1-2; 7 nucleotides line up with TRBD1. V was pared by 5 bases and J by 2 bases, with 5 bases of the junction left unmatched. The CDR3 contains 13 residues. Germline CDR1 DFQATT, CDR2 SNEGSKA (reference sequence). In DNA form, the CDR3 reads TGCAGTGCTTGGGACAGCAGGAACTATGGCTACACCTTC. Its protein product is CSAWDSRNYGYTF.

V and J are TRBV12-3 or TRBV12-4 and TRBJ2-1; 7 nucleotides agree with TRBD2. This CDR3 is built from 16 residues. The junction had 11 bases not matched to a gene; V was cut back by 6 bases and J by 3 bases. The CDR3 region is CASRSRAGTSYNEQFF. CDR3 bases: TGTGCCAGCAGATCCAGAGCGGGGACCAGCTACAATGAGCAGTTCTTC.

The chain is built from TRBV19 and TRBJ1-2; D gene ambiguous. The length of the CDR3 is 12 residues. V was clipped by 10 bases and J by 6 bases, with 15 bases between them. Germline assignment: CDR1 LNHDA and CDR2 SQIVND (reference sequence). CDR3 bases: TGTGCCACCGCTACCAGGACCCATGGCTACACCTTC. Amino acids: CATATRTHGYTF. Full variable domain (missing parts from reference TRBV19 and TRBJ1-2): DGGITQSPKYLFRKEGQNVTLSCEQNLNHDAMYWYRQDPGQGLRLIYYSQIVNDFQKGDIAEGYSVSREKKESFPLTVTSAQKNPTAFYLCATATRTHGYTFGSGTRLTVV.

This clonotype was picked up many times. The chain has TRBV12-3 or TRBV12-4 and TRBJ2-1; D is unresolved. V gave up 1 base and J gave up 8 bases, with 12 bases separating them. The CDR3 covers 14 residues. DNA for the CDR3: TGTGCCAGCAGTTTAGTGTCAGCGTTCGATGAGCAGTTCTTC. Translation gives CASSLVSAFDEQFF.

This clonotype was detected only a few times. The rearrangement uses TRBV7-9 and TRBJ2-7; 11 nucleotides line up with TRBD1. CDR3 size: 16 residues. J lost 3 bases, V lost 5 bases, and 9 bases had no gene match. Per the germline V gene, CDR1 is SEHNR and CDR2 is FQNEAQ (reference sequence). The CDR3 coding sequence is TGTGCCAGCAGCCCGGTGGGGACAGGGGGGAACTACGAGCAGTACTTC. Translating it yields CASSPVGTGGNYEQYF.

As for this clonotype: A junction boundary mismatches the germline segment, possibly from a read error. CDR3 region: CANSSRGRSSYNEQFF. The CDR3, as DNA: TGTGCCAACAGCTCCCGGGGTCGAAGCTCCTACAATGAGCAGTTCTTC. This chain uses TRBV11-2 with TRBJ2-1; the D gene is possibly TRBD2 (5 bases). CDR1 and CDR2 from the germline V gene are SGHAT and FQNNGV. The CDR3 sequence is 16 residues long.

The rearrangement uses TRBV7-4 and TRBJ2-1, with TRBD2 matching 7 bases. The CDR3 is 17 residues long. V shed 1 base, J shed 1 base, and the junction held 7 bases outside the gene matches. Germline V CDR1 and CDR2: SGHVT, SQSDAQ. In nucleotides, the CDR3 is TGTGCCAGCAGCTTAGAATTAGCGGGCCCATCCTACAATGAGCAGTTCTTC. It yields the protein CASSLELAGPSYNEQFF.

This clonotype has more than one count but fewer than ten. V and J are TRBV4-3 and TRBJ2-1; TRBD2 aligns across 7 bases. CDR3 length: 16 residues. The germline gives CDR1 LGHNA, CDR2 YSLEER. The junction had 14 bases not matched to a gene; V was cut back by 4 bases and J by 8 bases. The CDR3 protein is CASSLGLGLTGDEQFF. The CDR3 bases are TGCGCCAGCAGCCTTGGACTAGGCCTCACCGGGGATGAGCAGTTCTTC.

This clonotype was seen repeatedly, ten times or more. The CDR3 region is CASSQETGPSYYGYTF. The CDR3 coding sequence is TGCGCCAGCAGCCAGGAAACAGGGCCGTCCTACTATGGCTACACCTTC. The gene calls are TRBV4-1 and TRBJ1-2, with TRBD1 as a possible D gene (6 bases). There are 16 residues in the CDR3. CDR1 is MGHRA, CDR2 YSYEKL, per germline. The germline V and J ends were trimmed by 3 bases and 3 bases, with 17 bases remaining between them.

This clonotype has ten or more counts. This sequence joins TRBV28 and TRBJ1-1; D uncertain. This CDR3 is 15 amino acids long. Between the trimmed V and J ends, which lost 7 bases and 1 base, there was a span of 16 bases. Germline V gene sequence: CDR1 MDHEN, CDR2 SYDVKM. CDR3 loop: CASIPAWAWNTEAFF. In DNA form, the CDR3 reads TGTGCCAGCATACCCGCATGGGCTTGGAACACTGAAGCTTTCTTT.

This clonotype came up a few times. The rearrangement joins TRBV6-1 to TRBJ1-1; 8 nucleotides align to TRBD1. The CDR3 covers 14 residues. V gave up 2 bases and J gave up 3 bases; unmatched junction bases: 2. Looked up from germline, CDR1 is MNHNS and CDR2 is SASEGT. This chain's CDR3 is CASSETGGDTEAFF. CDR3 DNA: TGTGCCAGCAGTGAAACAGGGGGGGACACTGAAGCTTTCTTT.

This clonotype was seen many times. This chain links TRBV20-1 with TRBJ2-5; D perhaps matches TRBD2 (7 bases). The ends were cut back, 5 bases at V and 4 bases at J, with 17 bases in the middle. Germline assignment: CDR1 DFQATT and CDR2 SNEGSKA (reference sequence). The CDR3 runs 14 residues. CDR3 nucleotide sequence: TGCAGTGCTTACTTACAGGGAGGGCTAGAGACCCAGTACTTC. It yields the protein CSAYLQGGLETQYF.

Many counts were recorded for this clonotype. The chain couples TRBV9 to TRBJ2-3; tentative D call: TRBD2 (5 bases). The CDR3 is 16 residues long. From germline, CDR1 is SGDLS and CDR2 YYNGEE. The V end was cut by 4 bases, the J end by 0 bases, with 15 bases between. The DNA of the CDR3 is TGTGCCAGCAGCCCCCCCGAGCGGTTTAGCACAGATACGCAGTATTTT. It specifies CASSPPERFSTDTQYF.

The chain carries TRBV5-4 and TRBJ2-3; 7 bases are a match to TRBD1. The V segment lost 3 bases and the J segment 5 bases; nucleotides outside the gene matches: 6. Germline values: CDR1 SGHNT, CDR2 YYREEE (reference sequence). CDR3 length: 14 residues. As DNA, the CDR3 is TGTGCCAGCAGCTCGACAGGGTCCGAAGATACGCAGTATTTT. The encoded protein is CASSSTGSEDTQYF.

Ten or more counts support this clonotype. This sequence joins TRBV12-3 or TRBV12-4 and TRBJ1-4; 7 nucleotides align to TRBD1. With V trimmed by 6 bases and J by 5 bases, 3 bases remained unmatched. This CDR3 has 13 residues. The CDR3 DNA is TGTGCCAGCAGCAGACAGGGAAATGAAAAACTGTTTTTT. Translated, it gives CASSRQGNEKLFF.

This clonotype was counted between two and nine times. The chain is built from TRBV4-3 and TRBJ1-5, with a possible D match to TRBD1 (5 bases). Trimming left V 0 bases short and J 2 bases short, with 14 bases between. This CDR3 has 17 amino acids. The V gene's germline CDR1 is LGHNA and CDR2 YSLEER. The CDR3 is CASSQDREGIGNQPQHF. In DNA, the CDR3 is TGCGCCAGCAGCCAAGATCGGGAGGGGATCGGCAATCAGCCCCAGCATTTT.